The present TCR beta chain was sequenced within a study of shared clonotypes between healthy human individuals. This table comes from immunoSEQ multiplex PCR, and its TCRdb copy is limited to in-frame clones, with some not included. Among a few million clones listed, 80% to 95% were seen once. V lost 5 bases to trimming and J lost 3 bases; unmatched junction nucleotides: 4. CDR1 LGHNA and CDR2 YSLEER come from the germline V gene. This CDR3 spans 14 amino acids. This chain uses TRBV4-3 with TRBJ1-1, with 9 bases that match TRBD1. The sequenced sample was naive CD4+ T cells from PBMCs. Regarding subset: CD45RA+ positively selected. This sequence was found in a man aged 18 to 30 in good health. Some clones in this sample may be carry-over from other donors' samples. For the CDR3, the DNA is TGCGCCAGCAGCAGACGGACAGGGGACACTGAAGCTTTCTTT. Residues: CASSRRTGDTEAFF.